This T cell receptor (beta chain) was sequenced for a study of T cells in Graves' hyperthyroidism and ophthalmopathy. Study background: Peripheral blood draws took place at initial diagnosis, ahead of any treatment.

The investigators amplified TCR beta CDR3 regions from RNA transcripts. When the TCR CDR3 underwent first-round RT-PCR, the HTBI primer set was used. TCRdb ran MiXCR on the multiplex PCR reads and lists one entry per CDR3 protein. The sample includes roughly 650,000 distinct CDR3 sequences, around 15% of them seen just once. Broader study findings: Blood shared most expanded thyroid clonotypes above 0.001.

This clonotype was counted many times. Antigen specificity is unknown. With duration under 3 months, ophthalmopathy was active: Clinical Activity Score at least 3, NOSPECS at least 4. Investigators excluded patients with uncontrolled infection, other autoimmune disease, pregnancy or lactation. J was trimmed by 9 bases and V by 0 bases; bases with no gene match: 17. The CDR3 covers 19 residues. The germline V gene has CDR1 SGHTA and CDR2 FQGNSA. The chain links TRBV7-2 to TRBJ2-7, with TRBD2 matching 13 bases. The source material was blood. The clonotype was recovered from a woman in her forties with Graves' ophthalmopathy. In DNA, the CDR3 is TGTGCCAGCAGCTTAGCCGGGGCCATTACTAGCGGGAGGGACGTATGGCAGTACTTC. It specifies CASSLAGAITSGRDVWQYF.